The clone carrying this T cell receptor (beta chain) was observed at least ten times. This specimen belongs to a study of T cells after yellow fever vaccination. About the research overall: Each low-cell-number fraction was prepared by means of SMART-Seq v4 Ultra Low Input.

CDR1 and CDR2 from the germline V gene are MNHEY and SMNVEV (reference sequence). V lost 3 bases and J 5 bases, leaving 10 bases between the germline ends. The CDR3 extends over 13 amino acids. TCRdb recomputed calls from the 5' RACE reads with MiXCR, one row per CDR3 protein. The data contain approximately 110,000 distinct CDR3 sequences, more than 6.5% of them seen just once; the ten biggest clones take up around 2.7%. The source material was CD4+ T cells sorted from PBMCs, sampled around 10 days after the first yellow fever vaccination. The chain is built from TRBV27 and TRBJ2-5; D gene ambiguous. This TCR was sampled from a man younger than 30 who received the YFV17D yellow fever vaccine. The CDR3 loop is CASSFTWRETQYF. The CDR3 DNA reads TGTGCCAGCAGTTTTACGTGGCGGGAGACCCAGTACTTC.